This is a list of T cell receptor beta chains from one sample in a study of CD8+ T cells in alopecia areata. This table comes from immunoSEQ multiplex PCR, and its TCRdb copy is limited to in-frame clones, with some not included. This sample has 100,000 to 150,000 clones, with roughly 54% found just once. Material: CD4+ T cells sorted from blood, obtained at week 0. The receptors stem from a human donor with alopecia areata. The CDR3 runs from the conserved cysteine through the conserved F or W. The order of the fields is clone size, D gene, J gene, V gene, CDR3 DNA, CDR3 protein. The D gene is left open where the match is weak. Clone sizes are given selectively: once, few, many, or a class where the clone is expanded.

-,-,TRBJ1-4,TRBV28,TGTGCCAGCAGTACACTTAAGTCAGTGCGCAGAGAAAAACTGTTTTTT,CASSTLKSVRREKLFF
-,TRBD2,TRBJ2-7,TRBV7-2,TGTGCCAGCAGCTCCCTCGCGGGGCTAGCGGGGGGGCGGGAGCAGTACTTC,CASSSLAGLAGGREQYF
-,TRBD1,TRBJ2-7,TRBV9,TGTGCCAGCAGCGCGTCCGGGACAGGGGCCTACGAGCAGTACTTC,CASSASGTGAYEQYF
-,-,TRBJ2-7,TRBV5-6,TGTGCCAGCAGCTCCCTAAACAGGGCCCTATTCCACGAGCAGTACTTC,CASSSLNRALFHEQYF
once,TRBD1,TRBJ2-2,TRBV2,TGTGCCAGCAGTGAACTTGGGACAGGGAACACCGGGGAGCTGTTTTTT,CASSELGTGNTGELFF
-,TRBD2,TRBJ2-5,TRBV2,TGTGCCAGCAAGGGCGGGCGGGGGCAAGAGACCCAGTACTTC,CASKGGRGQETQYF
-,-,TRBJ1-2,TRBV18,TGTGCCAGCTCACCCTCAAGGAGGGTCCACTATGGCTACACCTTC,CASSPSRRVHYGYTF
few,-,TRBJ1-4,TRBV7-2,TGTGCCAGCAGCCTCTTTGGACAGCATCAAGGAAAACTGTTTTTT,CASSLFGQHQGKLFF
few,-,TRBJ2-5,TRBV9,TGTGCCAGCAGCGTACTTGCCCAGACCTGGGAGACCCAGTACTTC,CASSVLAQTWETQYF
-,-,TRBJ1-2,TRBV6-1,TGTGCCAGCAACCGGGAAGTGGGTGATGGCTACACCTTC,CASNREVGDGYTF
-,-,TRBJ2-3,TRBV7-8,TGTGCCAGCAGCTATAAACATACGCAGTATTTT,CASSYKHTQYF
few,TRBD1,TRBJ1-1,TRBV28,TGTGCCAGCGGACAGGGGGCCGCGAACACTGAAGCTTTCTTT,CASGQGAANTEAFF
-,-,TRBJ2-6,TRBV6-5,TGTGCCAGCAGTTACCCGACAGGAGGGGCCAACGTCCTGACTTTC,CASSYPTGGANVLTF
-,TRBD2,TRBJ2-5,TRBV7-9,TGTGCCAGCAACCCAGGACTAGCGGGAGTACAAGAGACCCAGTACTTC,CASNPGLAGVQETQYF
-,-,TRBJ2-1,TRBV5-1,TGCGCCAGCAGCGTGTTAAATGAGCAGTTCTTC,CASSVLNEQFF
-,TRBD1,TRBJ2-4,TRBV23-1,TGCGCCAGCAGTCAATCTGGGCAAGACAGGGGCGCCAAAAACATTCAGTACTTC,CASSQSGQDRGAKNIQYF
-,-,TRBJ2-5,TRBV28,TGTGCCAGCAGGGAACGGACAGTCACCAAAGGAGAGACCCAGTACTTC,CASRERTVTKGETQYF
-,TRBD1,TRBJ1-3,TRBV9,TGTGCCAGCAGCGGAGGACAGGGAGATCTCTCTGGAAACACCATATATTTT,CASSGGQGDLSGNTIYF
few,TRBD1,TRBJ1-1,TRBV9,TGTGCCAGCAGCGTAGAGGGGGCGAACACTGAAGCTTTCTTT,CASSVEGANTEAFF
-,-,TRBJ2-5,TRBV6-6,TGTGCCAGCATGGACCGCCCCCAGTTGGCCCAGTACTTC,CASMDRPQLAQYF
-,-,TRBJ2-7,TRBV7-2,TGTGCCAGCAGCTCCCCTGGTGAGCAGTACTTC,CASSSPGEQYF
once,-,TRBJ2-7,TRBV13,TGTGCCAGCAGCCGAAGGGACGGGTCCTACGAGCAGTACTTC,CASSRRDGSYEQYF
-,TRBD1,TRBJ2-5,TRBV5-6,TGTGCCAGCAGCTTGGTAAGGGACAGAGGTGAAGAGACCCAGTACTTC,CASSLVRDRGEETQYF
once,-,TRBJ2-2,TRBV10-3,TGTGCCATCAGCGGACAGAAACTGAACACCGGGGAGCTGTTTTTT,CAISGQKLNTGELFF
few,TRBD2,TRBJ2-3,TRBV29-1,TGCAGCGTGATTAGCGGGAGGGTCCTGTCGCAGTATTTT,CSVISGRVLSQYF
-,-,TRBJ1-5,TRBV4-3,TGCGCCAGCAGCCAAGTATTTCTGGATCAGCCCCAGCATTTT,CASSQVFLDQPQHF
-,TRBD1,TRBJ2-1,TRBV6-1,TGTGCCAGCAGTGAAGCTAACTGGGGACAGGGGAAAGACAATGAGCAGTTCTTC,CASSEANWGQGKDNEQFF
few,TRBD2,TRBJ2-5,TRBV4-3,TGCGCCAGCAGCCAAGACGCTGCGGGGGACCAAGAGACCCAGTACTTC,CASSQDAAGDQETQYF
-,-,TRBJ1-1,TRBV5-1,TGCGCCAGCAGCCACCTCGACAGCCGGAACACTGAAGCTTTCTTT,CASSHLDSRNTEAFF
few,-,TRBJ2-7,TRBV4-1,TGCGCCAGCAGCCACGACCCCAGGGACAAATCTTACGAGCAGTACTTC,CASSHDPRDKSYEQYF
-,-,TRBJ1-1,TRBV29-1,TGCAGCGGCCTAACGGGGAACACTGAAGCTTTCTTT,CSGLTGNTEAFF
once,-,TRBJ1-2,TRBV9,TGTGCCAGCAGCTCGTATACCCGTGGGGGCGATGGCTACACCTTC,CASSSYTRGGDGYTF
-,TRBD1,TRBJ1-2,TRBV25-1,TGTGCCAGCAGTGCAACAGGGGGCGGTTGGGATGGCTACACCTTC,CASSATGGGWDGYTF
-,-,TRBJ1-4,TRBV19,TGTGCCAGTAGCGTATTGAGGAATGAAAAACTGTTTTTT,CASSVLRNEKLFF
-,-,TRBJ1-2,TRBV4-1,TGCGCCAGCAGCCAAGATGGCAGGTCACTTCTTAACTATGGCTACACCTTC,CASSQDGRSLLNYGYTF
few,TRBD2,TRBJ2-5,TRBV7-2,TGTGCCAGCAGCCCCTCCCCCACTAGCGGGGATGGTGAGACCCAGTACTTC,CASSPSPTSGDGETQYF
-,-,TRBJ2-5,TRBV28,TGTGCCAGCAGCTTGGGGTCGACAGAGACCCAGTACTTC,CASSLGSTETQYF
few,-,TRBJ1-2,TRBV15,TGTGCCACCAGGAGGGGAGCGACATCCAACTATGGCTACACCTTC,CATRRGATSNYGYTF
-,TRBD2,TRBJ2-3,TRBV4-3,TGCGCCAGCAGCCCGGGACTAGCGGGGGGGTTCACAGATACGCAGTATTTT,CASSPGLAGGFTDTQYF
-,TRBD2,TRBJ2-7,TRBV10-3,TGTGCCATCAGTGAGTCGAACGGGGGAGGGGAGCAGTACTTC,CAISESNGGGEQYF
once,-,TRBJ2-2,TRBV5-1,TGCGCCAGCAGCTTGGGTCCGGGGGCGAGCACCGGGGAGCTGTTTTTT,CASSLGPGASTGELFF
-,-,TRBJ1-2,TRBV6-5,TGTGCCAGCAGTTACAGAGAGGGTGGCTATGGCTACACCTTC,CASSYREGGYGYTF
-,TRBD2,TRBJ2-3,TRBV30,TGTGCCTGGAGTTATGGGAGGGCCGATACGCAGTATTTT,CAWSYGRADTQYF
-,-,TRBJ1-2,TRBV5-1,TGCGCCAGCAGCCCAACAGGGTTCAGCTATGGCTACACCTTC,CASSPTGFSYGYTF
-,TRBD2,TRBJ2-5,TRBV4-1,TGCGCCAGCAGCCAAGAAGGGACCGCGGGGGGGCCAGAGACCCAGTACTTC,CASSQEGTAGGPETQYF
few,-,TRBJ1-2,TRBV4-1,TGCGCCAGCAGCTCCAGGACCGGGGCACTTAACTATGGCTACACCTTC,CASSSRTGALNYGYTF
once,-,TRBJ2-7,TRBV9,TGTGCCAGCAGCGTAAGTGAGACCACCTACGAGCAGTACTTC,CASSVSETTYEQYF
-,-,TRBJ1-5,TRBV2,TGTGCCAGCAGTAACACCCTTAACAGGGATAGCAATCAGCCCCAGCATTTT,CASSNTLNRDSNQPQHF
-,-,TRBJ2-1,TRBV18,TGTGCCAGCTCACCCTTGGGTGAGCAGTTCTTC,CASSPLGEQFF
few,-,TRBJ2-5,TRBV20-1,TGCAGTGCTAGAACGGAAGAGACCCAGTACTTC,CSARTEETQYF
-,TRBD2,TRBJ2-2,TRBV7-2,TGTGCCAGCAGCTTAGTGGGACTAGCGAGTACCGGGGAGCTGTTTTTT,CASSLVGLASTGELFF
-,-,TRBJ2-5,TRBV2,TGTGCCAGCAGAGAGCTAGAGGGGGGGACCCAGTACTTC,CASRELEGGTQYF
-,-,TRBJ2-7,TRBV4-2,TGTGCCAGCAGCCCTAGGATAGGAGAGTACGAGCAGTACTTC,CASSPRIGEYEQYF
few,-,TRBJ1-5,TRBV25-1,TGTGCCAGCAGTGTGGGTGGATGGCAGCCCCAGCATTTT,CASSVGGWQPQHF
medium-sized,-,TRBJ2-1,TRBV5-1,TGCGCCAGCAGCTTGGGTGGTCACAATGAGCAGTTCTTC,CASSLGGHNEQFF